The 30 T cell receptor beta chains presented below share a single source sample, sequenced in a study of Graves' ophthalmopathy and Graves' hyperthyroidism. RNA transcripts were the source from which TCR beta CDR3 regions were amplified. First-round RT-PCR relied on HTBI primers, and a second-round multiplex PCR came next. MiXCR was run by TCRdb on the multiplex PCR reads, yielding one entry per CDR3 protein. This table holds some 370,000 distinct CDR3 sequences, about a sixth found once. Specimen: peripheral blood. The receptors shown here come from an adult woman with stable Graves' hyperthyroidism.

At least ten counts were recorded for this clonotype. J is TRBJ2-7 and V is TRBV12-3 or TRBV12-4, with 9 bases aligning to TRBD2. The CDR3 runs to 21 residues. V was pared by 2 bases and J by 3 bases, with 23 bases of the junction left unmatched. DNA of the CDR3: TGTGCCAGCAGTTTAAGGCCTTTGGGAGTAGCGGGAGTTACGAGAGACTACGAGCAGTACTTC. Translation: CASSLRPLGVAGVTRDYEQYF.

This clonotype was observed at least ten times. V gene TRBV4-1 combines with J gene TRBJ2-7; the match to TRBD2 covers 12 bases. This CDR3 has 15 amino acids. The germline gives CDR1 MGHRA, CDR2 YSYEKL. V was clipped by 4 bases and J by 10 bases; unmatched bases: 11. CDR3 sequence reads: CASSPYWTSGANQYF. The CDR3, as DNA: TGCGCCAGCAGCCCCTATTGGACTAGCGGGGCAAACCAGTACTTC.

This clonotype was counted many times. The chain carries TRBV2 and TRBJ2-7; the D gene is possibly TRBD2 (5 bases). CDR1 is SNHLY and CDR2 is FYNNEI in the germline V gene. V shed 3 bases and J shed 5 bases, with 11 bases lying between them. The CDR3 spans 13 residues. DNA of the CDR3: TGTGCCAGCAGTGATCTTGCGCGGGACGAGCAGTACTTC. Translated: CASSDLARDEQYF.

The chain joins TRBV7-8 to TRBJ2-7; perhaps D is TRBD1 or TRBD2 (5 bases each). Trimming left V 5 bases short and J 0 bases short, with 17 bases between. The CDR3 is 16 residues long. From germline, CDR1 is SGHVS and CDR2 FQNEAQ. The CDR3 loop reads CASSPYGVGGSYEQYF. CDR3 DNA: TGTGCCAGCAGCCCATACGGGGTTGGGGGCTCCTACGAGCAGTACTTC.

The CDR3, as DNA: TGCGCCAGCAGCTTGGCCGGGAAGACCCAGTACTTC. Its translation: CASSLAGKTQYF. The chain employs TRBV5-1 and TRBJ2-5; a weak D match, TRBD2 (5 bases). V was clipped by 0 bases and J by 6 bases, with 6 bases between them. This CDR3 contains 12 residues. Germline CDR1 SGHRS, CDR2 YFSETQ.

This clonotype has a count of ten or more. The genes are TRBV7-2 and TRBJ2-7; TRBD1 is a possible D gene (6 bases). The CDR3 totals 13 residues. With 2 bases removed from V and 3 bases from J, the gap between germline ends came to 8 bases. Germline values: CDR1 SGHTA, CDR2 FQGNSA. This chain's CDR3 is CASSLHRDYEQYF. The CDR3 nucleotides are TGTGCCAGCAGCTTACACAGGGACTACGAGCAGTACTTC. The full variable domain, rest sourced from reference TRBV7-2 and TRBJ2-7, is GAGVSQSPSNKVTEKGKDVELRCDPISGHTALYWYRQSLGQGLEFLIYFQGNSAPDKSGLPSDRFSAERTGGSVSTLTIQRTQQEDSAVYLCASSLHRDYEQYFGPGTRLTVT.

Turning to this clonotype: A much larger clone lies a single base off, so this may be a read error. This sequence joins TRBV5-1 and TRBJ2-5, with 9 bases aligning to TRBD1. The CDR3 runs to 14 residues. Germline CDR1 and CDR2: SGHRS and YFSETQ. The CDR3 loop is CASSEGQGGETKYF. The CDR3 DNA reads as TGCGCCAGCAGCGAGGGACAGGGTGGAGAGACCAAGTACTTC.

This clonotype was seen many times. This may stem from a read error, because a much larger clone lies one nucleotide away. CDR3 residues: CASNSGTSGSYEQYF. The CDR3 DNA follows: TGTGCCAGCAATTCGGGGACTAGCGGTTCCTACGAGCAGTACTTC. V gene TRBV27 combines with J gene TRBJ2-7, with 11 bases identical to TRBD2. V gave up 7 bases and J gave up 1 base; unmatched junction bases: 6. CDR3 length equals 15 residues. In germline, CDR1 is MNHEY, CDR2 SMNVEV (reference sequence).

This clonotype was seen ten or more times. The chain couples TRBV6-2 or TRBV6-3 to TRBJ1-1; 8 bases match TRBD1. The V gene end was trimmed by 7 bases and the J gene end by 3 bases; junction bases not matched to a gene: 10. The CDR3 covers 15 residues. Germline CDR1 is MNHEY and CDR2 is SVGEGT. The CDR3 DNA reads TGTGCCAGCACTCAGAGGACGGACAGGGACACTGAAGCTTTCTTT. It yields the protein CASTQRTDRDTEAFF.

This clonotype was counted many times. The gene calls are TRBV5-4 and TRBJ2-7; TRBD1 aligns across 10 bases. CDR1 SGHNT and CDR2 YYREEE come from the germline V gene (reference sequence). The CDR3 consists of 15 residues. V lost 4 bases to trimming and J lost 1 base; unmatched junction nucleotides: 5. CDR3 DNA: TGTGCCAGCAGCAGGGGACAGGGGTTTTCCTACGAGCAGTACTTC. Residues: CASSRGQGFSYEQYF.

In this sample, this clonotype turned up many times. The gene calls are TRBV27 and TRBJ2-2; D remains unclear. Germline-derived CDR1 and CDR2 are MNHEY and SMNVEV (reference sequence). Trimming left V 3 bases short and J 7 bases short, with 9 bases between. This CDR3 region has 13 residues. The CDR3 protein is CASSFVPYGELFF. CDR3 bases: TGTGCCAGCAGTTTCGTCCCATACGGGGAGCTGTTTTTT.

This clonotype came up many times. Here the CDR3 DNA reads TGTGCCAGCAGTTACGACGGAAACACTGAAGCTTTCTTT. This sequence encodes CASSYDGNTEAFF. The chain is built from TRBV6-5 and TRBJ1-1; D gene ambiguous. This CDR3 contains 13 residues. Germline V gene lookup returns CDR1 MNHEY and CDR2 SVGAGI. The V gene lost 2 bases and the J gene lost 2 bases, with 6 bases spanning the gap.

CDR3 protein: CAIRQGARQPQHF. CDR3 nucleotides: TGTGCCATTCGACAGGGGGCTCGGCAGCCCCAGCATTTT. V is TRBV2 and J is TRBJ1-5; TRBD1 matches 10 bases. The CDR3 spans 13 residues. From germline, CDR1 is SNHLY and CDR2 FYNNEI. V was clipped by 10 bases and J by 7 bases; unmatched bases: 7.

The chain employs TRBV2 and TRBJ1-2; D call uncertain. The germline gives CDR1 SNHLY, CDR2 FYNNEI. The V and J ends lost 3 bases and 2 bases respectively, with 10 bases between them. This CDR3 is built from 14 residues. CDR3: CASSDGGINYGYTF. The CDR3, as DNA: TGTGCCAGCAGTGACGGCGGCATCAACTATGGCTACACCTTC.

This clonotype occurred many times. This rearrangement joins TRBV7-2 to TRBJ1-2, with 7 bases lining up with TRBD1. Trimming took 4 bases from V and 8 from J; bases not matched to a gene: 7. Germline loops: CDR1 SGHTA, CDR2 FQGNSA. This CDR3 is built from 13 residues. The CDR3 DNA reads as TGTGCCAGCAGCTCCGACAGGGCAAGCGGCTACACCTTC. Translation gives CASSSDRASGYTF.

This clonotype appeared many times. V is TRBV28 and J is TRBJ2-7; D possibly uses TRBD1 or TRBD2 (5 bases each). Germline CDR1 reads MDHEN; CDR2 reads SYDVKM. The CDR3 totals 14 residues. Trimming left V 5 bases short and J 3 bases short, with 14 bases between. CDR3 residues: CASSPGRIFYEQYF. The CDR3 DNA is TGTGCCAGCAGTCCGGGACGGATTTTCTACGAGCAGTACTTC.

To note about this clonotype: A read error is possible here, since a much larger clone lies one base away. Here the CDR3 omits its conserved ending phenylalanine or tryptophan, so a read error is the likely source. J is TRBJ2-7 and V is TRBV20-1, with TRBD2 as a possible D gene (5 bases). V lost 6 bases and J lost 5, with 11 bases in between. The CDR3 is 11 amino acids. Per germline, CDR1 DFQATT and CDR2 SNEGSKA (reference sequence). CDR3 sequence reads: CSASLGHEQYL. The CDR3 nucleotides read TGCAGTGCCTCACTAGGCCACGAGCAGTACTTA.

The chain couples TRBV27 to TRBJ1-1; weak D call: TRBD1 (6 bases). CDR3 size: 16 residues. Germline V gene data show CDR1 as MNHEY and CDR2 as SMNVEV (reference sequence). V was cut by 8 bases and J by 5 bases, with 24 bases left in between. CDR3 nucleotides: TGTGCCAGCTGGGCCCTGGGGAGGGGGAGATGGACTGAAGCTTTCTTT. Its protein product is CASWALGRGRWTEAFF.

This clonotype was detected only a few times. This chain connects TRBV12-3 or TRBV12-4 to TRBJ2-1; 9 nucleotides line up with TRBD2. Trimming cost V 6 bases and J 7 bases; bases outside gene matches: 7. The CDR3 is made up of 14 amino acids. CDR3 nucleotide sequence: TGTGCCAGCAGGACAATAGCGGGAGCGAATGAGCAGTTCTTC. It translates to CASRTIAGANEQFF.

V usage is TRBV20-1 and J usage is TRBJ2-7; tentatively, D is TRBD1 (6 bases). The germline V and J ends were trimmed by 4 bases and 5 bases, with 18 bases remaining between them. The germline V gene encodes CDR1 DFQATT and CDR2 SNEGSKA (reference sequence). This CDR3 spans 14 amino acids. This CDR3 is CSATEGHVLNEQYF. In nucleotides, the CDR3 is TGCAGTGCTACCGAGGGACATGTTTTAAACGAGCAGTACTTC.

This clonotype was detected ten times or more. V is TRBV12-3 or TRBV12-4 and J is TRBJ1-2, with 8 bases matching TRBD1. The CDR3 consists of 17 residues. J was trimmed by 0 bases and V by 5 bases; bases with no gene match: 11. CDR3: CASSPKTGARSNYGYTF. The CDR3 region has the DNA TGTGCCAGCAGTCCCAAGACAGGGGCGAGATCTAACTATGGCTACACCTTC.

This clonotype was seen repeatedly, ten times or more. The chain has TRBV5-6 and TRBJ2-7; TRBD1 might be the D (6 bases). The CDR3 has 13 amino acids. Trimming cost V 2 bases and J 3 bases, with 9 bases left between them. CDR1 is SGHDT, CDR2 YYEEEE, per germline. The CDR3 nucleotides are TGTGCCAGCAGCTTTACACAGGGCTACGAGCAGTACTTC. This encodes CASSFTQGYEQYF.

This clonotype was observed a handful of times. The rearrangement links TRBV6-1 to TRBJ1-2; D remains ambiguous. The ends were cut back, 3 bases at V and 4 bases at J, with 6 bases in the middle. CDR1 and CDR2 (germline): MNHNS, SASEGT. This CDR3 spans 12 amino acids. CDR3 in DNA: TGTGCCAGCAGTGACGACATCTATGGCTACACCTTC. This translates into CASSDDIYGYTF.

This clonotype was picked up a small number of times. The chain couples TRBV9 to TRBJ1-5; D possibly corresponds to TRBD1 (5 bases). CDR3 size: 15 residues. V was clipped by 3 bases and J by 0 bases, with 10 bases between them. Germline V gene lookup returns CDR1 SGDLS and CDR2 YYNGEE. CDR3 amino acids: CASSGGGVSNQPQHF. The CDR3 bases are TGTGCCAGCAGCGGCGGGGGAGTTAGCAATCAGCCCCAGCATTTT.

Ten or more counts support this clonotype. The V gene is TRBV29-1, the J gene TRBJ2-7; no firm D call. This CDR3 has 12 residues. Trimming removed 1 base at V and 2 bases at J, with 6 bases between. The germline gives CDR1 SQVTM, CDR2 ANQGSEA. CDR3 residues: CSVEADTYEQYF. In DNA form, the CDR3 reads TGCAGCGTTGAAGCAGATACCTACGAGCAGTACTTC.

Many counts were recorded for this clonotype. CDR3 residues: CASSSTWDRIYEQYF. The CDR3 DNA reads TGTGCCAGCAGCTCCACTTGGGACAGGATCTACGAGCAGTACTTC. V usage is TRBV28 and J usage is TRBJ2-7; 8 bases are shared with TRBD1. The V segment lost 6 bases and the J segment 3 bases; nucleotides outside the gene matches: 10. The CDR3 consists of 15 residues. Germline assignment: CDR1 MDHEN and CDR2 SYDVKM.

This clonotype has a count of ten or more. The rearrangement joins TRBV6-5 to TRBJ1-2, with a weak D call TRBD1 (6 bases). This CDR3 is built from 17 residues. The V and J ends lost 0 bases and 4 bases respectively, with 18 bases between them. The germline V gene has CDR1 MNHEY and CDR2 SVGAGI. This chain's CDR3 is CASSYSIGTRDAYGYTF. DNA of the CDR3: TGTGCCAGCAGTTACTCGATCGGGACAAGAGATGCCTATGGCTACACCTTC.

This clonotype was observed a single time. J is TRBJ1-1 and V is TRBV12-3 or TRBV12-4; D not resolved. CDR3 size: 12 residues. V lost 3 bases to trimming and J lost 6 bases, with 8 bases between them. The CDR3 spells CASSFHRAEAFF. CDR3 sequence (DNA): TGTGCCAGCAGTTTTCATAGGGCTGAAGCTTTCTTT.

The table lists this clonotype with a few counts. CDR3 nucleotides: TGTGCCAGCAGTTCAGCTAGCGGGACAAAGAAGGATGAGCAGTTCTTC. Translating it yields CASSSASGTKKDEQFF. This chain connects TRBV12-3 or TRBV12-4 to TRBJ2-1, with 9 nucleotides matching TRBD2. This CDR3 comprises 16 residues. Trimming cost V 4 bases and J 8 bases; bases outside gene matches: 12.

The CDR3 loop is CAISESYGGNQPQHF. The CDR3 nucleotides are TGTGCCATCAGTGAGTCGTATGGGGGGAATCAGCCCCAGCATTTT. This sequence joins TRBV10-3 and TRBJ1-5; maybe TRBD1 (5 bases). The germline V and J ends were trimmed by 0 bases and 4 bases, with 10 bases remaining between them. Per the germline V gene, CDR1 is ENHRY and CDR2 is SYGVKD. The CDR3 loop spans 15 amino acids.